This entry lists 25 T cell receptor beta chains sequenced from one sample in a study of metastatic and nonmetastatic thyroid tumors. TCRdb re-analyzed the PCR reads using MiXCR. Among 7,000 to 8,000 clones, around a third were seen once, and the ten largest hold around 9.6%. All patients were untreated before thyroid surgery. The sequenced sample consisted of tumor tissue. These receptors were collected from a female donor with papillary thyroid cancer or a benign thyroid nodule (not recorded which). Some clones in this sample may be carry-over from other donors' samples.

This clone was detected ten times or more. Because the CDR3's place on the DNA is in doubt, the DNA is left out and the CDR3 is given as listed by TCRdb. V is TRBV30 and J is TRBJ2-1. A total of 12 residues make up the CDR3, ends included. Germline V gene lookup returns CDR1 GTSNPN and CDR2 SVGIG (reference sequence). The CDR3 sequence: CACASSYNEQFF.

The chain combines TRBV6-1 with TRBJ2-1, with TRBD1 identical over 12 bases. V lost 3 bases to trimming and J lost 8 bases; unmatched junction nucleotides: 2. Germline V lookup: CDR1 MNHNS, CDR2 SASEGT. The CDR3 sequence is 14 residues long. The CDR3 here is CASSDGTGGDEQFF. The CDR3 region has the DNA TGTGCCAGCAGTGACGGGACAGGGGGCGATGAGCAGTTCTTC.

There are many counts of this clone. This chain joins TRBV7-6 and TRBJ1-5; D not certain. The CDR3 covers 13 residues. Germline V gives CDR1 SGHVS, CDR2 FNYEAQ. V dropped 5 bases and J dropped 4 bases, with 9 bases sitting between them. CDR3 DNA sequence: TGTGCCAGCAGCACGGACCTAAATCAGCCCCAGCATTTT. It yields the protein CASSTDLNQPQHF.

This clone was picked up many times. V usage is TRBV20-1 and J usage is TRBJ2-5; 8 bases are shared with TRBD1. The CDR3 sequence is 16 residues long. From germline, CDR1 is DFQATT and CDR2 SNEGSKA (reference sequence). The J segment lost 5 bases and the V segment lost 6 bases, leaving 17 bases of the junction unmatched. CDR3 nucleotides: TGCAGTGCCCCCCTGGGACTCAGGGGGCCGGGGGAGACCCAGTACTTC. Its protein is CSAPLGLRGPGETQYF.

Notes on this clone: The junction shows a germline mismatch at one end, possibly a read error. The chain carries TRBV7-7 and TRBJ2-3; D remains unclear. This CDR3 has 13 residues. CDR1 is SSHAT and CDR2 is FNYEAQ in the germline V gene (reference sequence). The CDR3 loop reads CASSLSDPDTQYF. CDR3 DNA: TGTGCTAGCAGCTTGAGTGACCCAGATACGCAGTATTTT.

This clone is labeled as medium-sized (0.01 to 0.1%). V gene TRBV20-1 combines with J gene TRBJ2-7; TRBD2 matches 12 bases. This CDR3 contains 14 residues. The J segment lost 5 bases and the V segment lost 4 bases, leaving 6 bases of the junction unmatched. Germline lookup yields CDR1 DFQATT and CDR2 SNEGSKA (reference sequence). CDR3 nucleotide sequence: TGCAGTGCTATTGCTAGCGGGAGGGTGAACGAGCAGTACTTC. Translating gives CSAIASGRVNEQYF.

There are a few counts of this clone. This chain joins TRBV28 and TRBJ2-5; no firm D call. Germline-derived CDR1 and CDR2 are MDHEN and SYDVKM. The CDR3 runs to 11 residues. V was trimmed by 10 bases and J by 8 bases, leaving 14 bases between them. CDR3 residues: CATTNTRTQYF. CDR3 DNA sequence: TGTGCCACCACAAATACCCGAACCCAGTACTTC.

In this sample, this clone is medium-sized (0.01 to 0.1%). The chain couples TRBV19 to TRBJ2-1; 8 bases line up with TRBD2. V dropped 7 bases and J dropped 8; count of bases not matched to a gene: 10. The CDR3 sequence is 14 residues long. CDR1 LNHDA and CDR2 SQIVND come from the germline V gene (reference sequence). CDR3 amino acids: CASTPHGTSHEQFF. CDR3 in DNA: TGTGCCAGTACCCCTCACGGGACTAGTCATGAGCAGTTCTTC.

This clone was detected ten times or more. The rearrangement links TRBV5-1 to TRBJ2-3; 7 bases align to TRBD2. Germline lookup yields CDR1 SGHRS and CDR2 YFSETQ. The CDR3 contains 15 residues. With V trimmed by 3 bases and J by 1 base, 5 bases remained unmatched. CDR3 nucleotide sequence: TGCGCCAGCAGCTCGCTAGCGGCCCGCACAGATACGCAGTATTTT. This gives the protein CASSSLAARTDTQYF.

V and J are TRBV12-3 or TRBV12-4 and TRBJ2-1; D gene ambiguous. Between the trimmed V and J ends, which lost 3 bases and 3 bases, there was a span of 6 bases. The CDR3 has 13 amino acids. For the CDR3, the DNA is TGTGCCAGCAGTTTGGGCAACTACAATGAGCAGTTCTTC. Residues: CASSLGNYNEQFF.

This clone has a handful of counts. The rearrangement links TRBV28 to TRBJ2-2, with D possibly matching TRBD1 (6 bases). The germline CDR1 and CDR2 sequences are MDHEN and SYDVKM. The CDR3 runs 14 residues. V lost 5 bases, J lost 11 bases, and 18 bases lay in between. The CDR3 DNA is TGTGCCAGCAGTGCTACAGGGTGTGGCGGTGAGCTGTTTTTT. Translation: CASSATGCGGELFF.

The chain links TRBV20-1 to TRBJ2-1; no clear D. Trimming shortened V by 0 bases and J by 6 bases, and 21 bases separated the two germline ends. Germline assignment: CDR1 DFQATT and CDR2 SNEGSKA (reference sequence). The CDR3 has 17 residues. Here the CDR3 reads CSARDSKYPQSANEQFF. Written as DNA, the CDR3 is TGCAGTGCTAGAGATTCTAAATACCCCCAGTCAGCCAATGAGCAGTTCTTC.

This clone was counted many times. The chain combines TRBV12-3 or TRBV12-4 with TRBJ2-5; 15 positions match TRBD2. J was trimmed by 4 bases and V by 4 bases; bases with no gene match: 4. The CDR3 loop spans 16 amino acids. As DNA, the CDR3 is TGTGCCAGCAGTTCCCTGGGACTAGCGGGAGGAGAGACCCAGTACTTC. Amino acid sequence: CASSSLGLAGGETQYF.

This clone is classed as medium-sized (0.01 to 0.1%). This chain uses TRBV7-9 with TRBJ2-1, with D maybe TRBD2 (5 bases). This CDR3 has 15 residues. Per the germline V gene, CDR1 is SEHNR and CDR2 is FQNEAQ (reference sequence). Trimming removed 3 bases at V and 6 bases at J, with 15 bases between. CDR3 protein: CASSLVGVGRNEQFF. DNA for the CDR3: TGTGCCAGCAGCTTGGTGGGAGTCGGGCGCAATGAGCAGTTCTTC.

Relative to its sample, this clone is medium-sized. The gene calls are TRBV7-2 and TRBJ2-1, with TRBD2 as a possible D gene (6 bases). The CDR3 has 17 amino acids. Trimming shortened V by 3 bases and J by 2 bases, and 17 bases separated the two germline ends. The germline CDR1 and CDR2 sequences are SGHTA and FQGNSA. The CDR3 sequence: CASSLTAGGRAYNEQFF. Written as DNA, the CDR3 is TGTGCCAGCAGCTTGACGGCCGGAGGGAGAGCCTACAATGAGCAGTTCTTC.

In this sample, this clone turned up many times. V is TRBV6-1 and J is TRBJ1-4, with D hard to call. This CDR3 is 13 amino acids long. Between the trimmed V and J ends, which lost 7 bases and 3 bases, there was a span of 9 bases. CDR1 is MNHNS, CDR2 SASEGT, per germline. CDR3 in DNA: TGTGCCAGCACGGACGGGCCTAATGAAAAACTGTTTTTT. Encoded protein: CASTDGPNEKLFF.

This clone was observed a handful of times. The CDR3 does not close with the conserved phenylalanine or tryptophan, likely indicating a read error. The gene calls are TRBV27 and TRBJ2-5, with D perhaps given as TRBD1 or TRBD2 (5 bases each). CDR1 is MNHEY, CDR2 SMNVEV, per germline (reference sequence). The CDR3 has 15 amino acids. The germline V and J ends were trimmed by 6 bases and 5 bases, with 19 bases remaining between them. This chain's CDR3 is CASRISPQGAETQYL. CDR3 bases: TGTGCCAGCAGAATCAGCCCCCAGGGAGCTGAGACCCAGTACCTC.

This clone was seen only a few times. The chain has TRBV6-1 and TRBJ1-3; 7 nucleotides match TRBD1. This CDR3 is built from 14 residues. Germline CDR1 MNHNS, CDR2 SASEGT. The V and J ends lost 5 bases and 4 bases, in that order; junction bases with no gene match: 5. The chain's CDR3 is CASSRRDSGNTIYF. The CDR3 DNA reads TGTGCCAGCAGTCGAAGGGACAGCGGAAACACCATATATTTT.

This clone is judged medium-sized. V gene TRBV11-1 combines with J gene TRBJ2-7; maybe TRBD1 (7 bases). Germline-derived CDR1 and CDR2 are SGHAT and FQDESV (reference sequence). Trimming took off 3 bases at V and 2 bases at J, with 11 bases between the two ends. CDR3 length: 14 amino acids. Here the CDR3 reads CASSFRGDAYEQYF. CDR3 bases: TGTGCCAGCAGCTTCAGGGGGGATGCCTACGAGCAGTACTTC.

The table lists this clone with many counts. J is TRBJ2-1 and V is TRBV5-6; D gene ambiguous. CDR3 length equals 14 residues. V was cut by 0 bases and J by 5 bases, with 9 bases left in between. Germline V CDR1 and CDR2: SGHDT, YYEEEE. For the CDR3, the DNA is TGTGCCAGCAGCTTGGTCTTGGTAAACAATGAGCAGTTCTTC. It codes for CASSLVLVNNEQFF.

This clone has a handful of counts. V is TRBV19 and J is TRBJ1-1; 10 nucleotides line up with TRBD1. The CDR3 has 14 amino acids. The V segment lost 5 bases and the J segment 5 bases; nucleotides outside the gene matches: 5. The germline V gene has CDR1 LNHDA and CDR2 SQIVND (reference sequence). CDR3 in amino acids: CASSRQGARTEAFF. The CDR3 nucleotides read TGTGCCAGTAGTCGACAGGGGGCCAGAACTGAAGCTTTCTTT.

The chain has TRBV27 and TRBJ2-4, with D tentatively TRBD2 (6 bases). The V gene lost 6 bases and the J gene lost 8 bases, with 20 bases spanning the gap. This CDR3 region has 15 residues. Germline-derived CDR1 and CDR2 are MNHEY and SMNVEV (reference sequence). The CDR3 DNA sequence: TGTGCCAGCAGGGCCCCGGGGGTGACAAATGACATTCAGTACTTC. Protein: CASRAPGVTNDIQYF.

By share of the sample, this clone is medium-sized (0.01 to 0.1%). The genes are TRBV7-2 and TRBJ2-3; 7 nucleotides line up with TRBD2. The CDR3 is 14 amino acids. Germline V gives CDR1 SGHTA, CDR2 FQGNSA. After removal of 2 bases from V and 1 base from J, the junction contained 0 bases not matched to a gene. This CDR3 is CASSLTSGTDTQYF. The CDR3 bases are TGTGCCAGCAGCTTAACTAGCGGCACAGATACGCAGTATTTT.

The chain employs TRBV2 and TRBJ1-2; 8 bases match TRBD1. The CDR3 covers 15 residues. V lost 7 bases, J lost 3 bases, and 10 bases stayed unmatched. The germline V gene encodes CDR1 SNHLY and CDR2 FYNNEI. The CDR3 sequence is CASNGQGSLDYGYTF. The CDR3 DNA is TGTGCCAGCAATGGACAGGGATCTCTCGACTATGGCTACACCTTC.

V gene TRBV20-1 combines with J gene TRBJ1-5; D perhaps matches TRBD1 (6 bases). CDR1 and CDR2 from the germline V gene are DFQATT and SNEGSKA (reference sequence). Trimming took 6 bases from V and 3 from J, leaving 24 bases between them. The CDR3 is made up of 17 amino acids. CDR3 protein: CSAFRAGTGGHNQPQHF. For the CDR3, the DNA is TGCAGTGCGTTTCGGGCAGGGACCGGGGGGCACAATCAGCCCCAGCATTTT.